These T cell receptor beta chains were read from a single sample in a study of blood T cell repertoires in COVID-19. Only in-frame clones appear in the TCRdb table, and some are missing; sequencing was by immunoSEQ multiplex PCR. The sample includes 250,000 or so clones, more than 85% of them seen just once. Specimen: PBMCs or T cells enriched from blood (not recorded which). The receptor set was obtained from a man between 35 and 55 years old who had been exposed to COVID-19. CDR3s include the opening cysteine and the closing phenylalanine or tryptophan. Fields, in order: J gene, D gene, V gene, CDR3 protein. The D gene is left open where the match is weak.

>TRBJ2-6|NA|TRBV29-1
CASFSSGANVLTF
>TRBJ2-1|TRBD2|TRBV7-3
CASSFLGGSVDSYNEQFF
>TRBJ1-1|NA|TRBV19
CASSTFTASEAFF
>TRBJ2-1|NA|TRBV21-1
CASSKPCLGSKCPYNEQFF
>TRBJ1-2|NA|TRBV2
CASSDLLDYGYTF
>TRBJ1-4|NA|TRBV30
CAWTEGGAANEKLFF
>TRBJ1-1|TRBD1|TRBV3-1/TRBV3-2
CASSQGQGSTEAFF
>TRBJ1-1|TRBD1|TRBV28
CASSLLSGTGGVGTEAFF
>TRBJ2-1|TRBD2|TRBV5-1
CASSFSGRNEQFF
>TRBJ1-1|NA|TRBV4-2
CASSQDLRGRTEAFF
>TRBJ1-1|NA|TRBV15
CATSRHRLPGTEAFF
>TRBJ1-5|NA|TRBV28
CASSFISGSSNQPQHF
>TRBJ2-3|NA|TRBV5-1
CASNTHSSTDTQYF
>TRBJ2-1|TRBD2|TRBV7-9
CASSLPGGNEQFF
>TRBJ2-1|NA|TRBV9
CASSVGVSGGLDEQFF
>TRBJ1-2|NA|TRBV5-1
CASSLVQGGGYGYTF
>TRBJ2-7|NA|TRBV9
CASSPRVAELYEQYF
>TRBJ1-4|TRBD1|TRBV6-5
CASSHGAGGSEKLFF
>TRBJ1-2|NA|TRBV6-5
CASSYFGEHGYTF
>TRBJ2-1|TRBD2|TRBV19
CASSPQRENNEQFF